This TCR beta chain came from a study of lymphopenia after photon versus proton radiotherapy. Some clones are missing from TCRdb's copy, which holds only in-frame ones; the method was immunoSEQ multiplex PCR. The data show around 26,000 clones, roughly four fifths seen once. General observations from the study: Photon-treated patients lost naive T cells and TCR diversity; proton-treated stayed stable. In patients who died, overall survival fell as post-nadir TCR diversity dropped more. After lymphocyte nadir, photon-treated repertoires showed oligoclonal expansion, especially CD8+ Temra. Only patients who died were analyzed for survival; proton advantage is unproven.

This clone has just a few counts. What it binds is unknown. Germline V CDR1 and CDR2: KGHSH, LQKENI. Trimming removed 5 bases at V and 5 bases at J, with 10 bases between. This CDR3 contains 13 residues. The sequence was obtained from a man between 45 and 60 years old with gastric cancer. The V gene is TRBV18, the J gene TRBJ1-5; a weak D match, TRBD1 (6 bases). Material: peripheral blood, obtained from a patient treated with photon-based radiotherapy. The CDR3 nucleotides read TGTGCCAGCTCAAGGACAGCCGATCAGCCCCAGCATTTT. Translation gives CASSRTADQPQHF.